The 5 T cell receptor beta chains below were found in one sample sequenced in a study of blood T cell repertoires in COVID-19 (dated by TCRdb to the early 2020s). Library creation used the immunoSEQ multiplex PCR assay. TCRdb mirrors the immuneACCESS table, restricted to in-frame sequences. Some clones are absent from its copies; in checked studies, under half trace to an unresolved V gene, and the reason for the others is unknown. This sample comprises 84,000 or so clones, 75% to 90% of them detected only once. The top ten constitute 10% to 15% of the sample. Sequencing input: peripheral blood. These TCRs come from a human donor in a cohort sampled during active COVID-19.

This CDR3 is CASSINGQSNYGYTF. As DNA, the CDR3 is TGTGCCAGCAGCATAAATGGACAGTCTAACTATGGCTACACCTTC. The rearrangement uses TRBV7-3 and TRBJ1-2; D is perhaps TRBD1 (6 bases). Germline CDR1 is SGHTA and CDR2 is FQGTGA. The CDR3 runs 15 residues. The V end lost 5 bases, the J end lost 0 bases, and 13 bases lay between the germline ends.

This clone was seen only a few times. The rearrangement joins TRBV5-1 to TRBJ1-3; unclear D gene. V lost 0 bases and J 2 bases, leaving 6 bases between the germline ends. The CDR3 extends over 14 amino acids. Germline V gene sequence: CDR1 SGHRS, CDR2 YFSETQ. CDR3 coding DNA: TGCGCCAGCAGCTTGGATCCGGCTGGAAACACCATATATTTT. Translation: CASSLDPAGNTIYF.

The V and J genes are TRBV6-5 and TRBJ1-5; D ambiguous. CDR3 length: 15 residues. Trimming cost V 5 bases and J 3 bases, with 14 bases left between them. The germline V gene has CDR1 MNHEY and CDR2 SVGAGI. The CDR3 nucleotides read TGTGCCAGCAGTATGACTCGTCAGACCAATCAGCCCCAGCATTTT. It encodes CASSMTRQTNQPQHF.

The gene calls are TRBV28 and TRBJ1-4, with 11 positions matching TRBD1. Germline loops: CDR1 MDHEN, CDR2 SYDVKM. The CDR3 consists of 16 residues. V lost 4 bases and J lost 5; bases outside the gene matches: 6. This CDR3 reads CASSSGGTGGNEKLFF. The CDR3 nucleotides are TGTGCCAGCAGTTCGGGGGGGACAGGGGGAAATGAAAAACTGTTTTTT.

This rearrangement joins TRBV5-1 to TRBJ2-7, with 10 positions matching TRBD1. The junction had 9 bases not matched to a gene; V was cut back by 6 bases and J by 0 bases. The CDR3 spans 16 residues. Germline values: CDR1 SGHRS, CDR2 YFSETQ. CDR3 in amino acids: CASNLRGQGSSYEQYF. In DNA form, the CDR3 reads TGCGCCAGCAACCTAAGGGGACAGGGGAGCTCCTACGAGCAGTACTTC.